This entry lists 14 T cell receptor beta chains sequenced from one sample in a study of Ad26.COV2.S vaccination and SARS-CoV-2 variants. Stated treatment: roughly 18 received Ad26.COV2.S at low or high dose, single or two shots; about 5 received placebo; per-sample allocation not given. Collection of the samples took place on day 63 after the first injection of vaccine or placebo. Sequenced by immunoSEQ multiplex PCR; TCRdb stores in-frame clones only, minus some. The sample lists a few hundred thousand clones; about nine tenths were seen once. Sample: peripheral blood, taken in a trial of Ad26.COV2.S vaccine versus placebo. Receptor source: a person between 18 and 65 years old who received the Ad26.COV2.S COVID-19 vaccine or a placebo.

The chain recombines TRBV3-1 (or the pseudogene TRBV3-2) with TRBJ2-1; perhaps TRBD1 as D (6 bases). The CDR3 has 14 residues. Trimming removed 4 bases from V and 2 bases from J, with 9 bases in between. CDR1 and CDR2 from the germline V gene are LGHDT and YNNKEL (reference sequence). In DNA, the CDR3 is TGTGCCAGCAGCCCGGGACAAACCTACAATGAGCAGTTCTTC. Translated: CASSPGQTYNEQFF.

This sequence joins TRBV2 and TRBJ2-3; 13 bases align to TRBD2. The CDR3 spans 16 residues. In germline, CDR1 is SNHLY, CDR2 FYNNEI. Trimming took 7 bases from V and 3 from J; bases not matched to a gene: 7. The CDR3 is CASTLLAGGPTDTQYF. In DNA form, the CDR3 reads TGTGCCAGCACCCTACTAGCGGGGGGGCCGACAGATACGCAGTATTTT. The full variable domain, its missing parts supplied by reference TRBV2 and TRBJ2-3, is EPEVTQTPSHQVTQMGQEVILRCVPISNHLYFYWYRQILGQKVEFLVSFYNNEISEKSEIFDDQFSVERPDGSNFTLKIRSTKLEDSAMYFCASTLLAGGPTDTQYFGPGTRLTVL.

The V and J genes are TRBV12-5 and TRBJ2-6, with 7 positions matching TRBD1. The CDR3 has 19 amino acids. The trim removed 0 bases at V and 0 bases at J, leaving 8 bases unmatched. Germline values: CDR1 LGHNT, CDR2 FRNRAP. The CDR3 spells CASGLVRLQGTSGANVLTF. CDR3 DNA: TGTGCTAGTGGTTTGGTACGCTTACAGGGGACCTCTGGGGCCAACGTCCTGACTTTC.

The V and J genes are TRBV14 and TRBJ1-2; 7 nucleotides match TRBD1. After removal of 5 bases from V and 8 bases from J, the junction contained 8 bases not matched to a gene. The CDR3 length is 13 residues. Germline-derived CDR1 and CDR2 are SGHDN and FVKESK. For the CDR3, the DNA is TGTGCCAGCAGCGACAGGGATCGGCGCGGCTACACCTTC. Encoded protein: CASSDRDRRGYTF.

The chain links TRBV7-3 to TRBJ1-1; no firm D call. Per the germline V gene, CDR1 is SGHTA and CDR2 is FQGTGA. The V and J ends lost 1 base and 5 bases respectively, with 20 bases between them. This CDR3 has 17 residues. CDR3 nucleotides: TGTGCCAGCAGCTTAAAGGTAACACATTCGGTGAGAACTGAAGCTTTCTTT. Its protein is CASSLKVTHSVRTEAFF.

The chain has TRBV7-9 and TRBJ1-1, with TRBD1 as a possible D gene (5 bases). Germline assignment: CDR1 SEHNR and CDR2 FQNEAQ (reference sequence). The length of the CDR3 is 13 residues. With 5 bases removed from V and 4 bases from J, the gap between germline ends came to 11 bases. CDR3 region: CASSLDQGTEAFF. The DNA of the CDR3 is TGTGCCAGCAGCCTGGACCAGGGCACTGAAGCTTTCTTT.

The CDR3 coding sequence is TGTGCCAGCAGCTTAAAGGCGGGACAACCCCTTCATGGCTACACCTTC. This gives the protein CASSLKAGQPLHGYTF. The chain recombines TRBV7-9 with TRBJ1-2, with D perhaps matching TRBD1 (6 bases). Germline V lookup: CDR1 SEHNR, CDR2 FQNEAQ (reference sequence). The CDR3 extends over 16 amino acids. The V end was cut by 2 bases, the J end by 6 bases, with 19 bases between. The complete variable domain, with remaining parts taken from reference TRBV7-9 and TRBJ1-2, reads DTGVSQNPRHKITKRGQNVTFRCDPISEHNRLYWYRQTLGQGPEFLTYFQNEAQLEKSRLLSDRFSAERPKGSFSTLEIQRTEQGDSAMYLCASSLKAGQPLHGYTFGSGTRLTVV.

In this sample, this clone turned up once. The J gene is TRBJ2-7, the V gene TRBV4-1; 7 bases fit TRBD1. V trimming: 3 bases; J trimming: 0 bases; junction bases outside the gene matches: 14. The CDR3 covers 18 residues. The V gene's germline CDR1 is MGHRA and CDR2 YSYEKL. The CDR3 DNA is TGCGCCAGCAGCCATTTCACACCGGGACAGAGGGGCTCCTACGAGCAGTACTTC. This gives the protein CASSHFTPGQRGSYEQYF.

This chain uses TRBV7-8 with TRBJ1-5; D ambiguous. The ends were cut back, 3 bases at V and 0 bases at J, with 6 bases in the middle. The germline V gene has CDR1 SGHVS and CDR2 FQNEAQ. This CDR3 contains 14 residues. DNA of the CDR3: TGTGCCAGCAGCTTTTCAGATAGCAATCAGCCCCAGCATTTT. Protein: CASSFSDSNQPQHF.

This clone was detected once. This sequence joins TRBV4-3 and TRBJ2-3, with a possible D match to TRBD1 (6 bases). The CDR3 has 16 amino acids. Per the germline V gene, CDR1 is LGHNA and CDR2 is YSLEER. The V end was cut by 1 base, the J end by 0 bases, with 11 bases between. The chain's CDR3 is CASSQGGLASTDTQYF. CDR3 DNA: TGCGCCAGCAGCCAAGGGGGGCTCGCTAGCACAGATACGCAGTATTTT.

This clone was seen a few times. V usage is TRBV11-2 and J usage is TRBJ1-1, with 9 nucleotides matching TRBD1. Trimming cost V 0 bases and J 1 base; bases outside gene matches: 6. The length of the CDR3 is 17 residues. Germline-derived CDR1 and CDR2 are SGHAT and FQNNGV. The CDR3 is CASSLDYRGRGNTEAFF. Here the CDR3 DNA reads TGTGCCAGCAGCTTAGACTACAGGGGGCGAGGGAACACTGAAGCTTTCTTT. Variable domain in full (rest from reference TRBV11-2 and TRBJ1-1): EAGVAQSPRYKIIEKRQSVAFWCNPISGHATLYWYQQILGQGPKLLIQFQNNGVVDDSQLPKDRFSAERLKGVDSTLKIQPAKLEDSAVYLCASSLDYRGRGNTEAFFGQGTRLTVV.

V gene TRBV7-8 combines with J gene TRBJ1-1; D unresolved. CDR3 length: 14 amino acids. V shed 5 bases and J shed 2 bases, with 12 bases lying between them. Germline CDR1 and CDR2: SGHVS and FQNEAQ. CDR3 DNA: TGTGCCAGCAGCCCCCTGACGCGAAACACTGAAGCTTTCTTT. Protein sequence: CASSPLTRNTEAFF.

A single count supports this clone. The chain combines TRBV9 with TRBJ2-2, with 9 bases that match TRBD2. Germline V CDR1 and CDR2: SGDLS, YYNGEE. This CDR3 has 16 amino acids. Germline trimming cut 0 bases from V and 5 bases from J; bases unmatched to any gene: 5. CDR3: CASSVGASGATGELFF. The CDR3 coding sequence is TGTGCCAGCAGCGTAGGTGCTAGCGGGGCGACCGGGGAGCTGTTTTTT.

This sequence joins TRBV6-5 and TRBJ1-3; no clear D gene. Germline V gene lookup returns CDR1 MNHEY and CDR2 SVGAGI. The CDR3 totals 15 residues. Trimming removed 6 bases from V and 2 bases from J, with 14 bases in between. The CDR3 here is CASSPMGNTGNTIYF. CDR3 nucleotide sequence: TGTGCCAGCAGCCCAATGGGAAACACTGGAAACACCATATATTTT.